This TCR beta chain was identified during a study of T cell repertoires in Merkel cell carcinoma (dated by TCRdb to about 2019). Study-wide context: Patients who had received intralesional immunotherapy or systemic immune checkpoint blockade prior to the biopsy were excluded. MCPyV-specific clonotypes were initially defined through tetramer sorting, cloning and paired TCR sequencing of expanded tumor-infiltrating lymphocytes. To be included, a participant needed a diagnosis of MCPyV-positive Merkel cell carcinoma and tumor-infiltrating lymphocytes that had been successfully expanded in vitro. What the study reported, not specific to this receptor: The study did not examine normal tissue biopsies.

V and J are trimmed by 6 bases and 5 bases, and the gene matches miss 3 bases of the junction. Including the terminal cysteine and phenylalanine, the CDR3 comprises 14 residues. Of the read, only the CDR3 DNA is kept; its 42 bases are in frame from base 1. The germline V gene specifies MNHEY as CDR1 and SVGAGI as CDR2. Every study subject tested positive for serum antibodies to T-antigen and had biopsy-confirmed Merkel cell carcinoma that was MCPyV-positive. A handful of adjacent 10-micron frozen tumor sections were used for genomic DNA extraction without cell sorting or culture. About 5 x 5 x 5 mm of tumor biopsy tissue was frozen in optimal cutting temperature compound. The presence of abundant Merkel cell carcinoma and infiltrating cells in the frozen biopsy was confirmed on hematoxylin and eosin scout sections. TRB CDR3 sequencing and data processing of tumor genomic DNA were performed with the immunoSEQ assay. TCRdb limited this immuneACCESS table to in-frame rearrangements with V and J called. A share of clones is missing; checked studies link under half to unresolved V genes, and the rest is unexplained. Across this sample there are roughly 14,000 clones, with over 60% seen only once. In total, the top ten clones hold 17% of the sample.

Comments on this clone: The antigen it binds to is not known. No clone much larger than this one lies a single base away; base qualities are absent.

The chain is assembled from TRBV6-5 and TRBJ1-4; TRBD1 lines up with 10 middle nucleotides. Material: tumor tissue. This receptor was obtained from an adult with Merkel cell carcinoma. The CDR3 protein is CASRPGQGNEKLFF. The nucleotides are TGTGCCAGCAGACCGGGACAGGGGAATGAAAAACTGTTTTTT.